The T cell receptor (beta chain) under discussion was sequenced for a study of beta chain features in type 1 diabetes. Study-level background: Patients and healthy donors were similar in age, gender and cell yields. Study-wide points: Researchers report that Type 1 diabetes patients had moderately but significantly shorter TCRB CDR3s across all four CD4+ subsets. Researchers reported that naive, central memory and Treg TCRB repertoires appeared more similar in patients than in healthy donors. Shorter templates might be favored by PCR, equally in patients and controls.

The CDR3 has 15 residues. The V and J ends lost 3 bases and 3 bases, in that order; junction bases with no gene match: 7. CDR1 is KGHSH and CDR2 is LQKENI in the germline V gene. This clone was counted between two and nine times. Its target is unknown. Expressed TCRB transcripts got sequenced, as all isolated RNA was reverse transcribed. The study sequenced naive, central memory and regulatory T cell samples to an average of around 3.4 million reads. Measured with immunoSEQ multiplex PCR; TCRdb has only the in-frame clones, and not every one. The table includes some 290,000 clones, approximately 15% detected once.

The source material was naive CD4+ T cells from blood. The source of this sequence is a man aged 30 to 39 with type 1 diabetes. This chain links TRBV18 with TRBJ2-7; 8 nucleotides align to TRBD2. The CDR3: CASSPFGLAGYEQYF. The CDR3 DNA reads TGTGCCAGCTCACCGTTCGGGCTAGCGGGCTACGAGCAGTACTTC.